The 30 T cell receptor beta chains below all came from one sample that was sequenced in a study of shared clonotypes between healthy human individuals. TCRdb's table, derived via immunoSEQ multiplex PCR, lists solely in-frame clones and lacks some. The sample contains about 490,000 clones, about three quarters of which appear only once. Material for sequencing was PBMCs. Every receptor here comes from a middle-aged woman in good health. Some clones in this sample may be carry-over from other donors' samples.

This clone showed up just once. The chain couples TRBV6-6 to TRBJ2-1; D not certain. Deletions cut 0 bases from V and 8 bases from J, with 5 bases between. CDR1 and CDR2 (germline): MNHNY, SVGAGI (reference sequence). The CDR3 sequence is 12 residues long. Written as DNA, the CDR3 is TGTGCCAGCAGTTACTCGAACGATGAGCAGTTCTTC. It codes for CASSYSNDEQFF.

The CDR3 coding sequence is TGTGCCAGCAGTTTATCGATGCCCCGGGACACTTACACCGGGGAGCTGTTTTTT. Its protein is CASSLSMPRDTYTGELFF. The V and J genes are TRBV27 and TRBJ2-2; D might be TRBD1 (6 bases). V gave up 0 bases and J gave up 3 bases, with 17 bases separating them. Germline CDR1 reads MNHEY; CDR2 reads SMNVEV (reference sequence). The CDR3 is made up of 18 amino acids.

In this sample, this clone turned up many times. The chain couples TRBV2 to TRBJ1-2; D perhaps matches TRBD1 (5 bases). The CDR3 loop spans 11 amino acids. V was shortened by 8 bases and J by 8 bases, with 12 bases between the two germline ends. The germline V gene has CDR1 SNHLY and CDR2 FYNNEI. The CDR3 is CASYGTEGYTF. Here the CDR3 DNA reads TGTGCCAGCTATGGGACGGAGGGCTACACCTTC.

In regard to this clone: In the same sample, other DNA sequences code for this CDR3. This rearrangement joins TRBV27 to TRBJ2-2; no reliable D call. Deletions cut 6 bases from V and 4 bases from J, with 6 bases between. This CDR3 contains 12 residues. Germline V CDR1 and CDR2: MNHEY, SMNVEV (reference sequence). Here the CDR3 reads CASSHPTGELFF. CDR3 DNA: TGTGCCAGCAGCCACCCCACCGGGGAGCTGTTTTTT.

This chain connects TRBV7-8 to TRBJ2-7; TRBD2 matches 8 bases. There are 15 residues in the CDR3. V shed 7 bases and J 2 bases; nucleotides not matched to a gene: 10. Per the germline V gene, CDR1 is SGHVS and CDR2 is FQNEAQ. The CDR3: CASNRDGTSTYEQYF. Here the CDR3 DNA reads TGTGCCAGCAACCGTGATGGGACTAGTACCTACGAGCAGTACTTC. Full variable domain (missing parts from reference TRBV7-8 and TRBJ2-7): GAGVSQSPRYKVAKRGQDVALRCDPISGHVSLFWYQQALGQGPEFLTYFQNEAQLDKSGLPSDRFFAERPEGSVSTLKIQRTQQEDSAVYLCASNRDGTSTYEQYFGPGTRLTVT.

The chain is built from TRBV7-8 and TRBJ2-2; 15 nucleotides match TRBD2. The J segment lost 4 bases and the V segment lost 2 bases, leaving 11 bases of the junction unmatched. The CDR3 has 20 residues. Germline V gene data show CDR1 as SGHVS and CDR2 as FQNEAQ. The CDR3, as DNA: TGTGCCAGCAGCTTATTCGTAACCGGGACTAGCGGGAGGCTCACCGGGGAGCTGTTTTTT. This gives the protein CASSLFVTGTSGRLTGELFF.

The chain is built from TRBV25-1 and TRBJ2-3; D is uncertain. With 3 bases removed from V and 1 base from J, the gap between germline ends came to 11 bases. The CDR3 is 15 amino acids. CDR1 and CDR2 from the germline V gene are MGHDK and SYGVNS. CDR3 DNA sequence: TGTGCCAGCAGTGATCCAGGACGGGGCACAGATACGCAGTATTTT. Amino acids: CASSDPGRGTDTQYF.

The rearrangement uses TRBV6-4 and TRBJ2-5; 11 bases fit TRBD2. The CDR3 is made up of 13 amino acids. The V gene end was trimmed by 5 bases and the J gene end by 5 bases; junction bases not matched to a gene: 1. The V gene's germline CDR1 is MRHNA and CDR2 SNTAGT. The CDR3 loop is CASSRLAGETQYF. In nucleotides, the CDR3 is TGTGCCAGCAGTAGACTAGCGGGGGAGACCCAGTACTTC.

This rearrangement joins TRBV14 to TRBJ2-2, with D hard to call. The V gene's germline CDR1 is SGHDN and CDR2 FVKESK. V lost 2 bases and J lost 5, with 12 bases in between. The CDR3 covers 15 residues. CDR3 DNA: TGTGCCAGCAGCCAACAGGCTCCATCGACCGGGGAGCTGTTTTTT. Translation: CASSQQAPSTGELFF.

This clone showed up just a few times. The chain combines TRBV30 with TRBJ1-3; no reliable D call. The CDR3 has 12 amino acids. Trimming pared 0 bases from V and 4 bases from J, leaving 4 bases between. Germline V gene sequence: CDR1 GTSNPN, CDR2 SVGIG (reference sequence). The CDR3 sequence is CAWSVFGNTIYF. CDR3 nucleotide sequence: TGTGCCTGGAGTGTGTTCGGAAACACCATATATTTT.

Note on this clone: Other DNA sequences in this sample translate to the same CDR3. The chain couples TRBV5-1 to TRBJ2-5; 14 bases align to TRBD2. V was pared by 4 bases and J by 4 bases, with 3 bases of the junction left unmatched. The V gene's germline CDR1 is SGHRS and CDR2 YFSETQ. The CDR3 covers 15 residues. CDR3: CASSLGTSGRETQYF. DNA for the CDR3: TGCGCCAGCAGCCTAGGGACTAGCGGGAGAGAGACCCAGTACTTC.

The V gene is TRBV14, the J gene TRBJ2-3; maybe TRBD2 (6 bases). The CDR3 loop spans 14 amino acids. From germline, CDR1 is SGHDN and CDR2 FVKESK. The V gene lost 1 base and the J gene lost 4 bases, with 9 bases spanning the gap. DNA of the CDR3: TGTGCCAGCAGCCAAGGCTGGGGGGCAGATACGCAGTATTTT. Its translation is CASSQGWGADTQYF.

This clone was seen only a few times. This sequence joins TRBV14 and TRBJ2-2; TRBD2 matches at 11 bases. Germline CDR1 is SGHDN and CDR2 is FVKESK. CDR3 size: 15 residues. V was pared by 0 bases and J by 8 bases, with 2 bases of the junction left unmatched. The CDR3 loop reads CASSQELAGAGELFF. The DNA of the CDR3 is TGTGCCAGCAGCCAAGAACTAGCGGGAGCTGGGGAGCTGTTTTTT. The entire variable domain, with the rest obtained from reference TRBV14 and TRBJ2-2, is as follows: EAGVTQFPSHSVIEKGQTVTLRCDPISGHDNLYWYRRVMGKEIKFLLHFVKESKQDESGMPNNRFLAERTGGTYSTLKVQPAELEDSGVYFCASSQELAGAGELFFGEGSRLTVL.

As for this clone: Other DNA sequences in the sample encode the same CDR3. In DNA form, the CDR3 reads TGTGCCAGCAGTTTCTCGGGGGCTGCAACTAATGAAAAACTGTTTTTT. Translating gives CASSFSGAATNEKLFF. This chain connects TRBV28 to TRBJ1-4; D is possibly TRBD1 (6 bases). The ends were cut back, 3 bases at V and 0 bases at J, with 11 bases in the middle. CDR1 MDHEN and CDR2 SYDVKM come from the germline V gene. The CDR3 totals 16 residues.

This sequence joins TRBV9 and TRBJ2-1; 7 positions match TRBD1. V gave up 4 bases and J gave up 10 bases; unmatched junction bases: 14. CDR1 SGDLS and CDR2 YYNGEE come from the germline V gene. The CDR3 is 15 residues long. The CDR3 nucleotides read TGTGCCAGCAGCCTAGGGGACAGTGCTGATTTAGAGCAGTTCTTC. It yields the protein CASSLGDSADLEQFF.

In regard to this clone: It is likely a read error: a sequence one base away is far more abundant. The sample holds other DNA sequences that translate to the same CDR3. The chain uses TRBV30 and TRBJ2-7; no clear D gene. This CDR3 has 15 residues. Germline V gene data show CDR1 as GTSNPN and CDR2 as SVGIG (reference sequence). The CDR3 sequence is CALALDQIVAYEQYF. CDR3 DNA sequence: TGCGCCTTAGCCTTGGACCAGATAGTGGCCTACGAGCAGTACTTC. Variable domain in full (rest from reference TRBV30 and TRBJ2-7): SQTIHQWPATLVQPVGSPLSLECTVEGTSNPNLYWYRQAAGRGLQLLFYSVGIGQISSEVPQNLSASRPQDRQFILSSKKLLLSDSGFYLCALALDQIVAYEQYFGPGTRLTVT.

This clone was seen just once. The V call is TRBV6-5, the J call TRBJ2-5; D possibly corresponds to TRBD2 (6 bases). Germline V gene data show CDR1 as MNHEY and CDR2 as SVGAGI. CDR3 length: 13 residues. Trimming cost V 6 bases and J 4 bases, with 12 bases left between them. CDR3 bases: TGTGCCAGCAGCGCCGGGGGTGGAGAGACCCAGTACTTC. This sequence encodes CASSAGGGETQYF.

The chain joins TRBV7-2 to TRBJ1-2, with D tentatively TRBD1 (6 bases). Germline values: CDR1 SGHTA, CDR2 FQGNSA. Trimming took off 4 bases at V and 8 bases at J, with 8 bases between the two ends. The CDR3 sequence is 11 residues long. The CDR3 reads CASSSQGGYTF. In DNA, the CDR3 is TGTGCCAGCAGCTCACAGGGAGGCTACACCTTC.

The chain is built from TRBV30 and TRBJ1-5; D gene unclear. In germline, CDR1 is GTSNPN, CDR2 SVGIG (reference sequence). The V and J ends lost 1 base and 0 bases respectively, with 7 bases between them. CDR3 length: 14 amino acids. CDR3 sequence (DNA): TGTGCCTGGAGTGGTGATACTAGCAATCAGCCCCAGCATTTT. It translates to CAWSGDTSNQPQHF. Combining the CDR3 with reference TRBV30 and TRBJ1-5 gives the whole variable domain SQTIHQWPATLVQPVGSPLSLECTVEGTSNPNLYWYRQAAGRGLQLLFYSVGIGQISSEVPQNLSASRPQDRQFILSSKKLLLSDSGFYLCAWSGDTSNQPQHFGDGTRLSIL.

J is TRBJ1-4 and V is TRBV10-3; 8 bases are a match to TRBD1. Germline trimming cut 3 bases from V and 7 bases from J; bases unmatched to any gene: 7. The CDR3 runs to 15 residues. Germline CDR1 and CDR2: ENHRY and SYGVKD. CDR3 region: CAISDFGQGGEKLFF. The CDR3 region has the DNA TGTGCCATCAGTGACTTTGGACAGGGCGGTGAAAAACTGTTTTTT.

This sequence joins TRBV11-2 and TRBJ2-2; 8 positions match TRBD2. The germline CDR1 and CDR2 sequences are SGHAT and FQNNGV. The CDR3 extends over 16 amino acids. V trimming: 2 bases; J trimming: 5 bases; junction bases outside the gene matches: 7. The CDR3 is CASSLRGLAGTGELFF. CDR3 coding DNA: TGTGCCAGCAGCTTAAGGGGCTTAGCGGGAACCGGGGAGCTGTTTTTT.

In this sample, this clone turned up a few times. The J gene is TRBJ1-1, the V gene TRBV25-1; 12 bases match TRBD1. CDR1 MGHDK and CDR2 SYGVNS come from the germline V gene. The CDR3 sequence is 17 residues long. J lost 5 bases, V lost 3 bases, and 10 bases had no gene match. The CDR3 region has the DNA TGTGCCAGCAGTGACGATCCGAGGGACAGGGGGCGAACTGAAGCTTTCTTT. The encoded protein is CASSDDPRDRGRTEAFF.

The J gene is TRBJ1-3, the V gene TRBV19; D unresolved. V lost 1 base and J lost 4, with 11 bases in between. The CDR3 covers 15 residues. Germline V gene data show CDR1 as LNHDA and CDR2 as SQIVND (reference sequence). CDR3 amino acids: CASSIVVLTGNTIYF. CDR3 sequence (DNA): TGTGCCAGTAGTATAGTCGTCTTGACCGGAAACACCATATATTTT.

Of note for this clone: Other DNA sequences in this sample translate to the same CDR3. The V call is TRBV19, the J call TRBJ2-1; D gene unclear. CDR1 LNHDA and CDR2 SQIVND come from the germline V gene (reference sequence). There are 11 residues in the CDR3. Trimming took 8 bases from V and 8 from J, leaving 10 bases between them. This chain's CDR3 is CASDKGYEQFF. CDR3 in DNA: TGTGCCAGTGACAAGGGATATGAGCAGTTCTTC.

CDR3 DNA sequence: TGTGCCAGTAGTATCGGAGGACCTCGCTACGAGCAGTACTTC. Protein: CASSIGGPRYEQYF. V usage is TRBV19 and J usage is TRBJ2-7, with D perhaps matching TRBD2 (5 bases). The CDR3 spans 14 residues. Per germline, CDR1 LNHDA and CDR2 SQIVND (reference sequence). The V end lost 3 bases, the J end lost 3 bases, and 12 bases lay between the germline ends. The whole variable domain, remainder taken from reference TRBV19 and TRBJ2-7, is DGGITQSPKYLFRKEGQNVTLSCEQNLNHDAMYWYRQDPGQGLRLIYYSQIVNDFQKGDIAEGYSVSREKKESFPLTVTSAQKNPTAFYLCASSIGGPRYEQYFGPGTRLTVT.

V usage is TRBV11-2 and J usage is TRBJ2-7; D possibly uses TRBD1 or TRBD2 (5 bases each). The CDR3 runs to 14 residues. V dropped 5 bases and J dropped 1 base, with 12 bases sitting between them. In germline, CDR1 is SGHAT, CDR2 FQNNGV. The CDR3 region has the DNA TGTGCCAGCAGCCCAAGGGACGGTTCCTACGAGCAGTACTTC. The encoded protein is CASSPRDGSYEQYF.

The rearrangement joins TRBV11-2 to TRBJ2-3; 12 bases align to TRBD2. CDR3 length: 17 amino acids. The V and J ends lost 5 bases and 6 bases, in that order; junction bases with no gene match: 12. CDR1 is SGHAT and CDR2 is FQNNGV in the germline V gene. In DNA, the CDR3 is TGTGCCAGCAGCCCGTATGCGACTAGCGGGAGCGGGGATACGCAGTATTTT. The encoded protein is CASSPYATSGSGDTQYF.

The rearrangement links TRBV28 to TRBJ2-7, with 7 bases identical to TRBD2. Germline lookup yields CDR1 MDHEN and CDR2 SYDVKM. The ends lost 7 bases at V and 6 bases at J; junction bases unmatched: 15. The length of the CDR3 is 15 residues. CDR3 in DNA: TGTGCCAGCACCTCGGGGGGTCAGGATAGCGGCGAGCAGTACTTC. It yields the protein CASTSGGQDSGEQYF. Supplemented by reference TRBV28 and TRBJ2-7, the full variable domain reads DVKVTQSSRYLVKRTGEKVFLECVQDMDHENMFWYRQDPGLGLRLIYFSYDVKMKEKGDIPEGYSVSREKKERFSLILESASTNQTSMYLCASTSGGQDSGEQYFGPGTRLTVT.

This clone was seen more than once but under ten times. The V call is TRBV18, the J call TRBJ1-2; D uncertain. Germline V CDR1 and CDR2: KGHSH, LQKENI. Trimming removed 3 bases from V and 6 bases from J, with 17 bases in between. This CDR3 is 15 amino acids long. The CDR3 DNA reads as TGTGCCAGCTCACCCCTCGGAGACAAGGGAGATGGCTACACCTTC. Protein sequence: CASSPLGDKGDGYTF.

The J gene is TRBJ2-7, the V gene TRBV7-2; D is ambiguous. CDR1 is SGHTA and CDR2 is FQGNSA in the germline V gene. The V gene lost 2 bases and the J gene lost 3 bases, with 8 bases spanning the gap. This CDR3 contains 13 residues. CDR3 in DNA: TGTGCCAGCAGCTTACTAGTTAACTACGAGCAGTACTTC. Protein sequence: CASSLLVNYEQYF.